Given below is one T cell receptor (beta chain) in context. The assay was immunoSEQ multiplex PCR, and TCRdb's table has in-frame clones only and misses some. The table records over 400,000 clones, roughly 80% of them present only once. The record originates from a study of shared clonotypes between healthy human individuals. Trimming pared 4 bases from V and 3 bases from J, leaving 8 bases between. The CDR3 extends over 13 amino acids. Germline CDR1 MNHEY, CDR2 SMNVEV (reference sequence). The TCR originated in a woman aged 40 to 49 in good health. Some clones in this sample may be carry-over from other donors' samples. The chain couples TRBV27 to TRBJ2-3; tentative D call: TRBD1 (5 bases). The sample consisted of PBMCs. CDR3 amino acids: CASSSQGTDTQYF. Here the CDR3 DNA reads TGTGCCAGCAGTTCCCAGGGAACAGATACGCAGTATTTT.